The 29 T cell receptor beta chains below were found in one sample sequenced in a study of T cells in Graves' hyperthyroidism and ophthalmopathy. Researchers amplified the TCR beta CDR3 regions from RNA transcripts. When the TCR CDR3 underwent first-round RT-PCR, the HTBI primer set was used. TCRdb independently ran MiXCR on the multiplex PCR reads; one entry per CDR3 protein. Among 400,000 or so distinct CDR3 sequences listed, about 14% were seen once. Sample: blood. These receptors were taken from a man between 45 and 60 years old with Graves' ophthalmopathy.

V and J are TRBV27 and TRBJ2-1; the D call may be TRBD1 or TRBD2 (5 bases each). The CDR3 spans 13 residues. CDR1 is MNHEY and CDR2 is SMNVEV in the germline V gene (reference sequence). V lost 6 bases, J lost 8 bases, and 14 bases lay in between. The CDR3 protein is CASSLRGVDEQFF. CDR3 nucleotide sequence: TGTGCCAGCAGCCTACGAGGGGTCGATGAGCAGTTCTTC.

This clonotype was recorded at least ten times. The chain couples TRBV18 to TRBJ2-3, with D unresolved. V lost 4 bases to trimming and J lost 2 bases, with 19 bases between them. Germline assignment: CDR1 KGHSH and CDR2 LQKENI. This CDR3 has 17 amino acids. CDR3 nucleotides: TGTGCCAGCTCACTGAAGACGATCGGCGGATCCACAGATACGCAGTATTTT. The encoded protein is CASSLKTIGGSTDTQYF.

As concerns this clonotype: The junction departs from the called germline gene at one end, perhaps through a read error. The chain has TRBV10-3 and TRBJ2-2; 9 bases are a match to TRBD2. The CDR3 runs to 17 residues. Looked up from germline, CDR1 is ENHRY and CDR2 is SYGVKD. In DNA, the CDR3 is TGTGCCAGCAGTGAAAGACTAGCGGCCTCAGGCACCGGGGAGCTGTTTTTT. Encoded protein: CASSERLAASGTGELFF.

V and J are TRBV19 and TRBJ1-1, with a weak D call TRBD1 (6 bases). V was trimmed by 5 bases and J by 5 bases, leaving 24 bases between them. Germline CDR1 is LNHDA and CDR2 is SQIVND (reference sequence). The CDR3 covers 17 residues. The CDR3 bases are TGTGCCAGTAGTCGAGTCCCGGGGACACAAAGCGGGACTGAAGCTTTCTTT. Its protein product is CASSRVPGTQSGTEAFF.

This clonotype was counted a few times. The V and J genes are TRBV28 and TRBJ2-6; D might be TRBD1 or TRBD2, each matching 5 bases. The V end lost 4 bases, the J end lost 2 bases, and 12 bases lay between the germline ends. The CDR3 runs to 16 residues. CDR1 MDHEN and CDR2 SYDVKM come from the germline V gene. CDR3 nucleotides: TGTGCCAGCAGTTCTCCTTTGGGGGCTGGGGCCAACGTCCTGACTTTC. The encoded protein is CASSSPLGAGANVLTF.

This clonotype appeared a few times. The CDR3, as DNA: TGTGCCAGCAGCCAAGACAGGGCTGAGGTCAATGAGCAGTTCTTC. Translating it yields CASSQDRAEVNEQFF. This sequence joins TRBV3-1 and TRBJ2-1; perhaps TRBD1 as D (5 bases). From germline, CDR1 is LGHDT and CDR2 YNNKEL (reference sequence). V gave up 0 bases and J gave up 6 bases, with 12 bases separating them. The CDR3 length is 15 residues.

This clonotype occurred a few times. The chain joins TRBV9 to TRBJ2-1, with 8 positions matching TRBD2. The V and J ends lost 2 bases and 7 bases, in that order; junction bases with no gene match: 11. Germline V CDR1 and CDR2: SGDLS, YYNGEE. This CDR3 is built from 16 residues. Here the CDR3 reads CASSVSPGLVSNEQFF. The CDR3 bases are TGTGCCAGCAGCGTGTCCCCGGGACTAGTATCTAATGAGCAGTTCTTC.

CDR3 protein: CASSKASGSQDTQYF. The CDR3, as DNA: TGTGCCAGTAGTAAGGCTAGCGGGAGTCAAGATACGCAGTATTTT. This chain uses TRBV19 with TRBJ2-3; 10 bases agree with TRBD2. In germline, CDR1 is LNHDA, CDR2 SQIVND (reference sequence). The CDR3 covers 15 residues. The trim removed 4 bases at V and 5 bases at J, leaving 6 bases unmatched.

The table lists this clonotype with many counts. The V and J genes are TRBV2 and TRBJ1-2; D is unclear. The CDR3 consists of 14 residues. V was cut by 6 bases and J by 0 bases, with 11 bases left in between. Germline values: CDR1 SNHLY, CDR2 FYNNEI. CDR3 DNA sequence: TGTGCCAGCAGGACCGAAGTCACTAACTATGGCTACACCTTC. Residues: CASRTEVTNYGYTF. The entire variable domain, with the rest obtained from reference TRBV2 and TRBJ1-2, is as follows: EPEVTQTPSHQVTQMGQEVILRCVPISNHLYFYWYRQILGQKVEFLVSFYNNEISEKSEIFDDQFSVERPDGSNFTLKIRSTKLEDSAMYFCASRTEVTNYGYTFGSGTRLTVV.

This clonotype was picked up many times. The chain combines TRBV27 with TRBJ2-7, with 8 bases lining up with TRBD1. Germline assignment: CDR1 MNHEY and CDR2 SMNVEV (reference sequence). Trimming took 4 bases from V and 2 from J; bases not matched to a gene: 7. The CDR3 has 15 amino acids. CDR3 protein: CASSSPGQVPYEQYF. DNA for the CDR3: TGTGCCAGCAGTTCCCCGGGACAGGTCCCCTACGAGCAGTACTTC.

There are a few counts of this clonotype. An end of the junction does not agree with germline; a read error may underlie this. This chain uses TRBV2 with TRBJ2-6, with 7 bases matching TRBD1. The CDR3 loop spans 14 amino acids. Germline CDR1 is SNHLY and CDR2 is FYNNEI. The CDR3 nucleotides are TGTGCCAGCCTCGCCTTCACAGGGGCCAACGGCCTGACTTTC. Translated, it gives CASLAFTGANGLTF.

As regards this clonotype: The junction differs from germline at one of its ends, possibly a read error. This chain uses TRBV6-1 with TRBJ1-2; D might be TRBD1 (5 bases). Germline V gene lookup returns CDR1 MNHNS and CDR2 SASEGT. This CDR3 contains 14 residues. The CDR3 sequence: CASRTTVAGGGCTF. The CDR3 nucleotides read TGTGCCAGCAGGACGACAGTCGCGGGGGGTGGCTGCACCTTC.

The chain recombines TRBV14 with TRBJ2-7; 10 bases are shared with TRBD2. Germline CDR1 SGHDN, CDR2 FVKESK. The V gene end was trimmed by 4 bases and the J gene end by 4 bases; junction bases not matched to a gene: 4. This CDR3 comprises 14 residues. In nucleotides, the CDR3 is TGTGCCAGCAGCCTTCTAGCGGGAGAGTACGAGCAGTACTTC. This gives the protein CASSLLAGEYEQYF.

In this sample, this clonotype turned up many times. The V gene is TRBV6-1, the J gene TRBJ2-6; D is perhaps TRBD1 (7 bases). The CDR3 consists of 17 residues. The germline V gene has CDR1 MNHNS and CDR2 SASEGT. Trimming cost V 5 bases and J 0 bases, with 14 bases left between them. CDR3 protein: CASSYTGEASGANVLTF. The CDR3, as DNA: TGTGCCAGCAGTTATACAGGGGAGGCCTCTGGGGCCAACGTCCTGACTTTC.

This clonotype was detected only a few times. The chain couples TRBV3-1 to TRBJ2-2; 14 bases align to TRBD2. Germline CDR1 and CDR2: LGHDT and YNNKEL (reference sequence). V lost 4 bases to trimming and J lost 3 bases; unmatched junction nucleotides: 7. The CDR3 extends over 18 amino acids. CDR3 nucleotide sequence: TGTGCCAGCAGCCCCCGGGCGGGACTAGCGGGAGACACCGGGGAGCTGTTTTTT. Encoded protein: CASSPRAGLAGDTGELFF.

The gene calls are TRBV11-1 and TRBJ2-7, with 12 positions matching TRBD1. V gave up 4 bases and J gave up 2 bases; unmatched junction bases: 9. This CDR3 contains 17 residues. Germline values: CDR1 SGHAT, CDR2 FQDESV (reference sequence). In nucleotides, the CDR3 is TGTGCCAGCAGCTCGAACCCGGGACAGGGGGCCCCCTACGAGCAGTACTTC. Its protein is CASSSNPGQGAPYEQYF.

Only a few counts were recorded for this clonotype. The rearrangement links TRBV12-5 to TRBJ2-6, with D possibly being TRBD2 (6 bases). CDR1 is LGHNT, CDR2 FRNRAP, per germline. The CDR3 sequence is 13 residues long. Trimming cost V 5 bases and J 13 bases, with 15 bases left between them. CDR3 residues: CASGPSGVRVLTF. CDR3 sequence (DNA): TGTGCTAGTGGTCCGTCGGGGGTTCGGGTCCTGACTTTC.

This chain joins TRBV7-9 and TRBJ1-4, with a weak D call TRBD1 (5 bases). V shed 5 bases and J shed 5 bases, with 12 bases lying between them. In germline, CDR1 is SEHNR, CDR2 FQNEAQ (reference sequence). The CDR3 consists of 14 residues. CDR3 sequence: CASSPGRENEKLFF. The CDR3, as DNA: TGTGCCAGCAGCCCAGGGAGGGAAAATGAAAAACTGTTTTTT.

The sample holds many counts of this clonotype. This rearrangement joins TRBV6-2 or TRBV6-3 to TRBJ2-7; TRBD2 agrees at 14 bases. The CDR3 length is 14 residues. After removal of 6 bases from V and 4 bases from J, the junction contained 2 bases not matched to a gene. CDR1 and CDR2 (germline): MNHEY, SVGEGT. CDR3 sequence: CASRRLAGGYEQYF. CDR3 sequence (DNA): TGTGCCAGCAGAAGACTAGCGGGAGGGTACGAGCAGTACTTC.

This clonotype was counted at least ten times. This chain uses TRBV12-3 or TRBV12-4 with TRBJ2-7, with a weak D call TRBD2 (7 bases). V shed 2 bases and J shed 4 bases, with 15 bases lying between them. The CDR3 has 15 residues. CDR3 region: CASSLHLGGRYEQYF. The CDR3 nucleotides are TGTGCCAGCAGTTTACACCTCGGGGGGCGATACGAGCAGTACTTC.

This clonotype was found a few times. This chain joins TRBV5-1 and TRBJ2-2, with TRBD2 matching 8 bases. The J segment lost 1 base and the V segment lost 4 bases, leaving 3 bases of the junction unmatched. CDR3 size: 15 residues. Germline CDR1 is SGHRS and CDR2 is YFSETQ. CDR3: CASSQLAENTGELFF. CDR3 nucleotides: TGCGCCAGCAGCCAACTAGCGGAGAACACCGGGGAGCTGTTTTTT.

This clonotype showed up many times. CDR3 in DNA: TGTGCCAGCAGCCGGGACAGCTACGAGCAGTACTTC. Its translation is CASSRDSYEQYF. The genes are TRBV11-2 and TRBJ2-7; 7 bases agree with TRBD1. Germline CDR1 and CDR2: SGHAT and FQNNGV. This CDR3 has 12 residues. V was clipped by 5 bases and J by 3 bases; unmatched bases: 1.

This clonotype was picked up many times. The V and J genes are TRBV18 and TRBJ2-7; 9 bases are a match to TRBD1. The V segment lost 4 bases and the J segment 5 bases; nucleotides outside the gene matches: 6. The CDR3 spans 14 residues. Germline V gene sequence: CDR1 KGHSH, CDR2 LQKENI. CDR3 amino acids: CASSLGQGWNEQYF. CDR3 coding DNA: TGTGCCAGCTCACTGGGACAGGGATGGAACGAGCAGTACTTC.

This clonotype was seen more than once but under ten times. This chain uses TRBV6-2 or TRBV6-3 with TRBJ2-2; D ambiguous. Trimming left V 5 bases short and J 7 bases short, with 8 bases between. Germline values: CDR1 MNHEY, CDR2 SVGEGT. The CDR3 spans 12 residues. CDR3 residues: CASSDPYGELFF. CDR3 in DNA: TGTGCCAGCAGTGACCCCTACGGGGAGCTGTTTTTT.

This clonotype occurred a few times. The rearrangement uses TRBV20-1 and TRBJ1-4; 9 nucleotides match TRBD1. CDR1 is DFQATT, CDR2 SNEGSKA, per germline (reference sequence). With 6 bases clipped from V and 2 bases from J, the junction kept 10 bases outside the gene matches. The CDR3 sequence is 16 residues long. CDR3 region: CSARWRTGVTNEKLFF. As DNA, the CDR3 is TGCAGTGCCAGGTGGAGGACAGGGGTCACTAATGAAAAACTGTTTTTT.

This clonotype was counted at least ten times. The CDR3 loop is CASRPGQGSYEQYF. The CDR3 DNA follows: TGTGCCAGCAGGCCGGGACAGGGGTCCTACGAGCAGTACTTC. This chain uses TRBV12-3 or TRBV12-4 with TRBJ2-7; 10 bases match TRBD1. CDR3 size: 14 residues. With 6 bases clipped from V and 1 base from J, the junction kept 3 bases outside the gene matches.

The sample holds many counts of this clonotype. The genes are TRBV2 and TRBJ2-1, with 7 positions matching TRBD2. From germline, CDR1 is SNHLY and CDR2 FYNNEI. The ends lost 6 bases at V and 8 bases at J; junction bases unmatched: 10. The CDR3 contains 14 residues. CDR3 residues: CASRKTGLKDEQFF. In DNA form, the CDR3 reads TGTGCCAGCAGAAAGACGGGACTAAAGGATGAGCAGTTCTTC.

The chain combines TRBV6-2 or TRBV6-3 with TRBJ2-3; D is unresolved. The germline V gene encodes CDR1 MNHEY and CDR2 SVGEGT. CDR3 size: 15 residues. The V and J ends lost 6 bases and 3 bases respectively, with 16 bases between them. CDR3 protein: CASSPYGSTTDTQYF. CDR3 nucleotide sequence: TGTGCCAGCAGCCCCTATGGTTCCACAACAGATACGCAGTATTTT.

CDR3 coding DNA: TGTGCCAGCAGCCCATCGGGCCGCGGAAACACCATATATTTT. Protein sequence: CASSPSGRGNTIYF. The J gene is TRBJ1-3, the V gene TRBV7-9; D call uncertain. The V gene's germline CDR1 is SEHNR and CDR2 FQNEAQ (reference sequence). The V end was cut by 5 bases, the J end by 4 bases, with 12 bases between. This CDR3 spans 14 amino acids.